These 14 T cell receptor beta chains were sequenced from one sample in a study of beta chain features in type 1 diabetes. The isolated RNA, all of it, was reverse transcribed, so expressed TCRB transcripts were what got sequenced. Only in-frame clones appear in the TCRdb table, and some are missing; sequencing was by immunoSEQ multiplex PCR. This sample has a few hundred thousand clones; 7.5% to 10% occur once, and the top ten carry 0.03% to 0.035%. The sample comprised naive CD4+ T cells from blood. Every receptor here comes from a woman in her late teens or twenties in good health.

This clone was found once. The rearrangement links TRBV5-4 to TRBJ2-5; tentative D call: TRBD2 (5 bases). Germline values: CDR1 SGHNT, CDR2 YYREEE (reference sequence). This CDR3 is built from 14 residues. Deletions cut 3 bases from V and 2 bases from J, with 11 bases between. In DNA, the CDR3 is TGTGCCAGCAGCTCCGAGCGGAGACAAGAGACCCAGTACTTC. Amino acid sequence: CASSSERRQETQYF.

Worth noting for this clone: Other DNA sequences within the sample encode an identical CDR3. The gene calls are TRBV5-1 and TRBJ1-1, with 8 nucleotides matching TRBD1. In germline, CDR1 is SGHRS, CDR2 YFSETQ. The CDR3 covers 16 residues. J gave up 0 bases and V 0 bases, and 4 bases lay outside the gene matches. The CDR3 loop is CASSLGQGAMNTEAFF. The DNA for the CDR3 is TGCGCCAGCAGCTTGGGCCAGGGGGCGATGAACACTGAAGCTTTCTTT.

Only a few counts were recorded for this clone. The chain combines TRBV6-5 with TRBJ2-5, with D possibly TRBD2 on 5 matching bases. V was cut by 0 bases and J by 5 bases, with 10 bases left in between. Germline V gene lookup returns CDR1 MNHEY and CDR2 SVGAGI. This CDR3 comprises 14 residues. CDR3 loop: CASSYSLPGETQYF. DNA of the CDR3: TGTGCCAGCAGTTACTCCCTCCCGGGGGAGACCCAGTACTTC.

This chain links TRBV19 with TRBJ2-7; 7 nucleotides align to TRBD2. The CDR3 runs to 15 residues. Germline CDR1 reads LNHDA; CDR2 reads SQIVND (reference sequence). V shed 9 bases, J shed 3 bases, and the junction held 14 bases outside the gene matches. CDR3 region: CASQNRASGYYEQYF. CDR3 sequence (DNA): TGTGCCAGCCAAAACCGCGCTAGCGGATACTACGAGCAGTACTTC. The full variable domain, with the rest looked up from reference TRBV19 and TRBJ2-7, is DGGITQSPKYLFRKEGQNVTLSCEQNLNHDAMYWYRQDPGQGLRLIYYSQIVNDFQKGDIAEGYSVSREKKESFPLTVTSAQKNPTAFYLCASQNRASGYYEQYFGPGTRLTVT.

This chain connects TRBV30 to TRBJ2-2, with unresolved D. In germline, CDR1 is GTSNPN, CDR2 SVGIG (reference sequence). CDR3 size: 12 residues. Between the trimmed V and J ends, which lost 3 bases and 4 bases, there was a span of 6 bases. The CDR3 protein is CAWSQATGELFF. CDR3 DNA: TGTGCCTGGAGCCAAGCCACCGGGGAGCTGTTTTTT.

The gene calls are TRBV7-2 and TRBJ2-5; 11 bases agree with TRBD2. V shed 1 base and J 4 bases; nucleotides not matched to a gene: 8. This CDR3 region has 17 residues. Germline CDR1 and CDR2: SGHTA and FQGNSA. The CDR3 DNA reads as TGTGCCAGCAGCTTAGACTCGGCTAGCGGGGGGATAGAGACCCAGTACTTC. It is translated as CASSLDSASGGIETQYF.

This clone occurred a few times. The chain uses TRBV7-8 and TRBJ1-5; 11 nucleotides match TRBD1. V lost 5 bases to trimming and J lost 9 bases; unmatched junction nucleotides: 15. The CDR3 spans 17 residues. CDR1 is SGHVS and CDR2 is FQNEAQ in the germline V gene. CDR3 region: CASSPRDRGTRGAPQHF. The CDR3 bases are TGTGCCAGCAGCCCAAGGGACAGGGGGACGCGGGGAGCGCCCCAGCATTTT.

This clone turned up a few times. The chain combines TRBV2 with TRBJ2-5, with TRBD1 matching 8 bases. The CDR3 has 12 residues. V lost 6 bases to trimming and J lost 5 bases; unmatched junction nucleotides: 2. Per the germline V gene, CDR1 is SNHLY and CDR2 is FYNNEI. The CDR3: CASRRQGETQYF. For the CDR3, the DNA is TGTGCCAGCAGAAGACAGGGGGAGACCCAGTACTTC.

The CDR3 coding sequence is TGTGCCAGCAGTTCCCCCGCGGGTGTGGATGGCTACACCTTC. Translating gives CASSSPAGVDGYTF. This sequence joins TRBV6-1 and TRBJ1-2, with no clear D. The V gene's germline CDR1 is MNHNS and CDR2 SASEGT. This CDR3 contains 14 residues. Trimming took off 5 bases at V and 6 bases at J, with 16 bases between the two ends.

Ten or more counts support this clone. The chain couples TRBV30 to TRBJ2-2; 9 nucleotides line up with TRBD2. There are 16 residues in the CDR3. CDR1 is GTSNPN and CDR2 is SVGIG in the germline V gene (reference sequence). After removal of 2 bases from V and 1 base from J, the junction contained 5 bases not matched to a gene. The CDR3 is CAWSLLAGLNTGELFF. The DNA for the CDR3 is TGTGCCTGGAGTCTACTAGCGGGCTTGAACACCGGGGAGCTGTTTTTT.

The chain has TRBV6-8 and TRBJ2-3; the match to TRBD2 covers 8 bases. V trimming: 5 bases; J trimming: 8 bases; junction bases outside the gene matches: 18. This CDR3 contains 17 residues. The germline V gene encodes CDR1 MNHGY and CDR2 SAAAGT. The CDR3 DNA reads as TGTGCCAGCAGTACCCAGACTAGCGTGAAGGAGGAGTTTACGCAGTATTTT. Amino acid sequence: CASSTQTSVKEEFTQYF.

The gene calls are TRBV11-2 and TRBJ2-7; weak D call: TRBD2 (6 bases). The germline V gene encodes CDR1 SGHAT and CDR2 FQNNGV. The length of the CDR3 is 14 residues. The V gene lost 6 bases and the J gene lost 6 bases, with 18 bases spanning the gap. CDR3 loop: CASSHPRDSREQYF. The CDR3 nucleotides read TGTGCCAGCAGTCATCCCCGGGACTCCCGCGAGCAGTACTTC.

The J gene is TRBJ1-1, the V gene TRBV19, with 8 positions matching TRBD1. CDR1 is LNHDA and CDR2 is SQIVND in the germline V gene (reference sequence). After removal of 6 bases from V and 4 bases from J, the junction contained 10 bases not matched to a gene. This CDR3 contains 15 residues. The CDR3 region is CASRDPRGLSTEAFF. The DNA of the CDR3 is TGTGCCAGTAGAGACCCCAGGGGGCTGAGCACTGAAGCTTTCTTT. Full variable domain (missing parts from reference TRBV19 and TRBJ1-1): DGGITQSPKYLFRKEGQNVTLSCEQNLNHDAMYWYRQDPGQGLRLIYYSQIVNDFQKGDIAEGYSVSREKKESFPLTVTSAQKNPTAFYLCASRDPRGLSTEAFFGQGTRLTVV.

This clone turned up a few times. This rearrangement joins TRBV7-9 to TRBJ1-2; 9 bases agree with TRBD1. This CDR3 spans 16 amino acids. Germline lookup yields CDR1 SEHNR and CDR2 FQNEAQ (reference sequence). Trimming took 0 bases from V and 6 from J; bases not matched to a gene: 8. The CDR3 DNA reads as TGTGCCAGCAGCTTAGCGGCCCTAACAGGGGGCCATGGCTACACCTTC. It encodes CASSLAALTGGHGYTF.